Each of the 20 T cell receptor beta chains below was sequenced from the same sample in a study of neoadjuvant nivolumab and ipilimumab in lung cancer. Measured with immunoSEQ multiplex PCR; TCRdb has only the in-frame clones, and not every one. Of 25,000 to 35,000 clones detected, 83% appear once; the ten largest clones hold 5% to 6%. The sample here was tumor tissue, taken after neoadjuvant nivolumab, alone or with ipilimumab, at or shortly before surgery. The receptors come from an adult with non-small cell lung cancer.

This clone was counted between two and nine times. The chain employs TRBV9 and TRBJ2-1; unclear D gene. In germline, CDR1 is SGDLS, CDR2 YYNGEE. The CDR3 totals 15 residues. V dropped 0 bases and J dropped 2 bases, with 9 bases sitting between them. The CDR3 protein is CASSVGGSTYNEQFF. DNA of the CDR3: TGTGCCAGCAGCGTAGGTGGAAGCACCTACAATGAGCAGTTCTTC.

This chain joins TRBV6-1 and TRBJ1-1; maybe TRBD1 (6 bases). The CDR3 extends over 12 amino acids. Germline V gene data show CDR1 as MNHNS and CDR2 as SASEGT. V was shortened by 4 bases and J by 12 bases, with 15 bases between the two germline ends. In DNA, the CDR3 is TGTGCCAGCAGTGTGGGGGAGGGGGTCACTTTCTTT. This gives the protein CASSVGEGVTFF.

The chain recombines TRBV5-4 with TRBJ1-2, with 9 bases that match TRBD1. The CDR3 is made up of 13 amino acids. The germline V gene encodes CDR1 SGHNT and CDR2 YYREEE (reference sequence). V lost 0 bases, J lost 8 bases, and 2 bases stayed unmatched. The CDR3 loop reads CASSLDRGRGYTF. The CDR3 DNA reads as TGTGCCAGCAGCTTGGACAGGGGGCGAGGCTACACCTTC.

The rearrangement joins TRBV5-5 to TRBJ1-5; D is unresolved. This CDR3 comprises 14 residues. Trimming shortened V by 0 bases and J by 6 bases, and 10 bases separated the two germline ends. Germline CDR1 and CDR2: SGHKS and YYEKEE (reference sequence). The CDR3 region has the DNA TGTGCCAGCAGCTTGGAGGGAAGCGGTCAGCCCCAGCATTTT. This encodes CASSLEGSGQPQHF.

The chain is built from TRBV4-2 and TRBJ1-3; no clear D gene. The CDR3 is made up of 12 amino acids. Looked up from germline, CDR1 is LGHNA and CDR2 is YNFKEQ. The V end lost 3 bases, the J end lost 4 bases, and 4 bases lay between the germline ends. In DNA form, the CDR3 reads TGTGCCAGCAGCCAGTTAGGAAACACCATATATTTT. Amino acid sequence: CASSQLGNTIYF.

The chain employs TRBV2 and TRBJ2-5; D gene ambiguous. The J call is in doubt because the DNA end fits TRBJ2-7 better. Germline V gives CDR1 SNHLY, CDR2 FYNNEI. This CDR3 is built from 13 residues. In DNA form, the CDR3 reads TGTGCCAGCGGCGACGTGGGAAGCTACGAGCAGTACTTC. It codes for CASGDVGSYEQYF.

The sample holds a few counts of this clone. CDR3 region: CASRKLAGGTDTQYF. The CDR3 DNA reads TGTGCCAGCAGAAAACTAGCGGGGGGCACAGATACGCAGTATTTT. The rearrangement joins TRBV7-2 to TRBJ2-3; TRBD2 aligns across 11 bases. The CDR3 is 15 residues long. Germline V CDR1 and CDR2: SGHTA, FQGNSA. The junction had 3 bases not matched to a gene; V was cut back by 6 bases and J by 1 base. Full variable domain (rest looked up from reference TRBV7-2 and TRBJ2-3): GAGVSQSPSNKVTEKGKDVELRCDPISGHTALYWYRQSLGQGLEFLIYFQGNSAPDKSGLPSDRFSAERTGGSVSTLTIQRTQQEDSAVYLCASRKLAGGTDTQYFGPGTRLTVL.

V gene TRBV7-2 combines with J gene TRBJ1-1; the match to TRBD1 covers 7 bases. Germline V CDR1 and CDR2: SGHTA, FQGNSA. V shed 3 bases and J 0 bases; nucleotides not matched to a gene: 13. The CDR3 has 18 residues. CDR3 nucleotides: TGTGCCAGCAGCTTTCGGGGAGGTAGGGGGCTCATGAACACTGAAGCTTTCTTT. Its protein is CASSFRGGRGLMNTEAFF. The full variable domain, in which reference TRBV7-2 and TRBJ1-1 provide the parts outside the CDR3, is GAGVSQSPSNKVTEKGKDVELRCDPISGHTALYWYRQSLGQGLEFLIYFQGNSAPDKSGLPSDRFSAERTGGSVSTLTIQRTQQEDSAVYLCASSFRGGRGLMNTEAFFGQGTRLTVV.

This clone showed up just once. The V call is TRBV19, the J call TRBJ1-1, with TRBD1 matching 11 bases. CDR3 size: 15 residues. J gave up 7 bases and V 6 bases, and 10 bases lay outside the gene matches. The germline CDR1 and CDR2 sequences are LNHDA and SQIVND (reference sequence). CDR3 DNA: TGTGCCAGTAGCGTCGGGACAGGGGGTTCGCGTGAAGCTTTCTTT. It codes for CASSVGTGGSREAFF.

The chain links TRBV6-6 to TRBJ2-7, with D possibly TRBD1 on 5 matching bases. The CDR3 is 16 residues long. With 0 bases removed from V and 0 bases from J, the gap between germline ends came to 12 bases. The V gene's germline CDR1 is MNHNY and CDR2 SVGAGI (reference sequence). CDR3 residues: CASSYSETANSYEQYF. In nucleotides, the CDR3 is TGTGCCAGCAGTTACTCGGAGACAGCCAACTCCTACGAGCAGTACTTC.

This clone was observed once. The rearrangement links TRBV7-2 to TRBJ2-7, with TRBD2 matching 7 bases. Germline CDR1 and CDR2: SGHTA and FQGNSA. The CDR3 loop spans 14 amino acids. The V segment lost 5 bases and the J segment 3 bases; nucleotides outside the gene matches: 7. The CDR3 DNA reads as TGTGCCAGCAGCCCTCAAAGCGGGATCTACGAGCAGTACTTC. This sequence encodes CASSPQSGIYEQYF.

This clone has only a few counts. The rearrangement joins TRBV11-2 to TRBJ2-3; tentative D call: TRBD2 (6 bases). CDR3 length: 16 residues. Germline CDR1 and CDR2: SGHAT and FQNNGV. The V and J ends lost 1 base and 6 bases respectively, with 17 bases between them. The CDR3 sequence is CASSLVSSARRDTQYF. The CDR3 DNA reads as TGTGCCAGCAGCTTAGTGTCTAGCGCCCGAAGGGATACGCAGTATTTT.

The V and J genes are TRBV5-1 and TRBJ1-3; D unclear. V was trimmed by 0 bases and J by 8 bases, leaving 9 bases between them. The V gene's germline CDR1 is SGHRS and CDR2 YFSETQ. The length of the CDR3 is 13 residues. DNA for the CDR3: TGCGCCAGCAGCTTGGTGGTGGCGGACACCATATATTTT. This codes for CASSLVVADTIYF.

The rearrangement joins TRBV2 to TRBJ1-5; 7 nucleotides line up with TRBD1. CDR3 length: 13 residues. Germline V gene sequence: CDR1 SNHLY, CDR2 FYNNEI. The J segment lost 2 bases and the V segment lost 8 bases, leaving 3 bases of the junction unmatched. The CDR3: CASGGTGNQPQHF. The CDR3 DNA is TGTGCCAGCGGAGGGACAGGCAATCAGCCCCAGCATTTT.

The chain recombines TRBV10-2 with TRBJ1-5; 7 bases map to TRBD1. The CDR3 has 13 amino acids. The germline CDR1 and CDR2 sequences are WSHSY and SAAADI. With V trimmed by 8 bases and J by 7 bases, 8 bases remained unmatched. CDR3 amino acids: CASSRGWGQPQHF. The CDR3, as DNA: TGCGCCAGCTCCAGGGGGTGGGGACAGCCCCAGCATTTT.

CDR3 amino acids: CSVDMGNEKLFF. CDR3 sequence (DNA): TGCAGCGTTGACATGGGAAATGAAAAACTGTTTTTT. The V gene is TRBV29-1, the J gene TRBJ1-4; no clear D gene. V gave up 3 bases and J gave up 5 bases, with 7 bases separating them. This CDR3 has 12 residues. Germline values: CDR1 SQVTM, CDR2 ANQGSEA.

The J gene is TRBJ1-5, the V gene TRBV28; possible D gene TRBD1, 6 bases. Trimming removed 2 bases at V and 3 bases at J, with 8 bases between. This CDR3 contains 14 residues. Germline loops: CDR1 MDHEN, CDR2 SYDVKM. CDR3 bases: TGTGCCAGCAGTTTACACAGGGACAATCAGCCCCAGCATTTT. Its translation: CASSLHRDNQPQHF.

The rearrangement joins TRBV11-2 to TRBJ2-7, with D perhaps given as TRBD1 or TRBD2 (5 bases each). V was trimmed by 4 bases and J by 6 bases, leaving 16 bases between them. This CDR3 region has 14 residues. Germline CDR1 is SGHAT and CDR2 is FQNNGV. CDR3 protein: CASSSWGRELEQYF. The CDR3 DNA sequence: TGTGCCAGCAGCTCCTGGGGACGCGAGCTCGAGCAGTACTTC.

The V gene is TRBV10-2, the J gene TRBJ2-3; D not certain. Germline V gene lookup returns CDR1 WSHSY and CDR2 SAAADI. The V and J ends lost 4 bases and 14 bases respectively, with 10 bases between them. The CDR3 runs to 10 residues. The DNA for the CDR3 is TGCGCCAGCAGTGGGGCAGTTCCGTATTTT. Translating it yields CASSGAVPYF.

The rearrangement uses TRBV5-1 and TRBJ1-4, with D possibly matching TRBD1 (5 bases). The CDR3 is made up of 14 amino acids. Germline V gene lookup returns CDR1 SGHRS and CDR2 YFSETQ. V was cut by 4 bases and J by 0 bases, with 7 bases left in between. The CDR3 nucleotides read TGCGCCAGCAGCAGACAGCCAACTAATGAAAAACTGTTTTTT. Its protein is CASSRQPTNEKLFF.